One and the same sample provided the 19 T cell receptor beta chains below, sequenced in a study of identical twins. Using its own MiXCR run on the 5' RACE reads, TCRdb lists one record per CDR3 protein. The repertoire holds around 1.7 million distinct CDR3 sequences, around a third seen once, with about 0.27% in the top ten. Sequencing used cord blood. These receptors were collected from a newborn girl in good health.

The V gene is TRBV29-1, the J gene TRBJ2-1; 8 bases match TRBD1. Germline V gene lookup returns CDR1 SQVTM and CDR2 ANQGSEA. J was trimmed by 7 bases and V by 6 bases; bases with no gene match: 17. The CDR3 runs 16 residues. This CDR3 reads CSVPKGTGLNWNEQFF. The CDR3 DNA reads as TGCAGCGTCCCTAAGGGGACAGGTTTAAATTGGAATGAGCAGTTCTTC.

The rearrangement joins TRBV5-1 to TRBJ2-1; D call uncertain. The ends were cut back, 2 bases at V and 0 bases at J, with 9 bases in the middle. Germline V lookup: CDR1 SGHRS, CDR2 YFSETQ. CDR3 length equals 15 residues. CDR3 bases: TGCGCCAGCAGCTTAGGGTCGTACTCCTACAATGAGCAGTTCTTC. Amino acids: CASSLGSYSYNEQFF.

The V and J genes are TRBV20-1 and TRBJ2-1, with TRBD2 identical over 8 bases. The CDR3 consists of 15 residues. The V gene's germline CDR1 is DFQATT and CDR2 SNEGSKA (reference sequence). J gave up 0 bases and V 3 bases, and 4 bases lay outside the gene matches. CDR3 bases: TGCAGTGCTAGTTTCCGGGGGGGCTCCTACAATGAGCAGTTCTTC. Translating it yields CSASFRGGSYNEQFF.

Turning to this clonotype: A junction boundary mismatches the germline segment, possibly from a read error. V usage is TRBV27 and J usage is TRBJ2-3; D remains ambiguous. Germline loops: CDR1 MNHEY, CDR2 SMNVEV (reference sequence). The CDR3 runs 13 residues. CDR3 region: CAISRTVTDTQYF. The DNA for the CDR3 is TGTGCCATCAGTCGCACCGTCACAGATACGCAGTATTTT.

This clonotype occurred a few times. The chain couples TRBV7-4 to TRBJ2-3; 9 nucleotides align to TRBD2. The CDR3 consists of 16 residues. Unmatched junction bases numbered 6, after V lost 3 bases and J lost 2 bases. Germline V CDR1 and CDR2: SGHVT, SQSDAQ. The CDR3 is CASSLGLAFFTDTQYF. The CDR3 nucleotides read TGTGCCAGCAGCTTGGGACTAGCTTTCTTCACAGATACGCAGTATTTT.

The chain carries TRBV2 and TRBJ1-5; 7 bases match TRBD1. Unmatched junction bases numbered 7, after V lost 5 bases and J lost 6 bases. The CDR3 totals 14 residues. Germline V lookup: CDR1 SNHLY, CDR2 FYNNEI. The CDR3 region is CASSITGVPQPQHF. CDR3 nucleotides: TGTGCCAGCAGTATCACAGGGGTCCCTCAGCCCCAGCATTTT.

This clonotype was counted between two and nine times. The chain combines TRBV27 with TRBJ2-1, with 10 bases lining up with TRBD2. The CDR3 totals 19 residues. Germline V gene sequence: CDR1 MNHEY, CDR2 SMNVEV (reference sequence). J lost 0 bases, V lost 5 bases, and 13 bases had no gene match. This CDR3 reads CASSPNPGTSAYSYNEQFF. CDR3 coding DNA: TGTGCCAGCAGTCCGAACCCCGGGACTAGCGCGTACTCCTACAATGAGCAGTTCTTC.

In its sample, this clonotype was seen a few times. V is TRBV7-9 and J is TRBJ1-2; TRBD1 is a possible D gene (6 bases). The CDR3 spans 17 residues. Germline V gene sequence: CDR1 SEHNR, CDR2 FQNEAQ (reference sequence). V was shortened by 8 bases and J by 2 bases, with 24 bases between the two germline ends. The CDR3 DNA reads TGTGCCAGCGGACCCCCCGGGACAAGGTGGGACAACTATGGCTACACCTTC. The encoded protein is CASGPPGTRWDNYGYTF.

The CDR3, as DNA: TGTGCCAGCAATCCCTTGGGAGGGGGTACGGATACGCAGTATTTT. Amino acid sequence: CASNPLGGGTDTQYF. The rearrangement links TRBV12-3 or TRBV12-4 to TRBJ2-3; TRBD2 might be the D (7 bases). Trimming stripped 7 bases from V and 6 bases from J, with 20 bases between. CDR3 length equals 15 residues.

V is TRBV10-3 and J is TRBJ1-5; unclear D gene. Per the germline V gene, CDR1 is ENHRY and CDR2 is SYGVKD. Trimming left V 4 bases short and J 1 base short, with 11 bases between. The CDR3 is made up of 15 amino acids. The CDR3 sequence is CAISAGSLSNQPQHF. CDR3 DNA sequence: TGTGCCATCAGTGCAGGTAGCCTCAGCAATCAGCCCCAGCATTTT.

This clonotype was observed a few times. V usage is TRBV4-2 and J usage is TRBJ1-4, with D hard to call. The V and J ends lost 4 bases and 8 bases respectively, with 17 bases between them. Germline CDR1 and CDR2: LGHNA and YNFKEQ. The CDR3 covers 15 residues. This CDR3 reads CASSPFALYGEKLFF. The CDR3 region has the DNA TGTGCCAGCAGCCCTTTCGCCCTTTATGGAGAAAAACTGTTTTTT.

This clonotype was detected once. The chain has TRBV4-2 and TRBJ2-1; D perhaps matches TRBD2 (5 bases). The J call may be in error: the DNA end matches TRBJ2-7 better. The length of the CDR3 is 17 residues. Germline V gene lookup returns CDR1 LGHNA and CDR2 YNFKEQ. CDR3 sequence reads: CASSQAAGASSYNEQYF. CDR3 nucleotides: TGTGCCAGCAGCCAAGCGGCGGGTGCCAGCTCCTACAATGAGCAGTACTTC.

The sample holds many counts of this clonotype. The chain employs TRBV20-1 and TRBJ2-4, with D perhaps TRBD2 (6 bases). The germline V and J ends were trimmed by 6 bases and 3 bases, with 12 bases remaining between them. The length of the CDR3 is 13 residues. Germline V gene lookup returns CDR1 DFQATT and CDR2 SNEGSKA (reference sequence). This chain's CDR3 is CSARGVFKNIQYF. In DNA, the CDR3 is TGCAGTGCCCGCGGGGTTTTCAAAAACATTCAGTACTTC.

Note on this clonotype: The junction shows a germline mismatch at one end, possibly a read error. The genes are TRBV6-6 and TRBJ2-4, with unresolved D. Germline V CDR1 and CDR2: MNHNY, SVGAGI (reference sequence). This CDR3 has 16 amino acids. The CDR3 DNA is TGTGCCTGCAGTTCGTTCGGACCCTTCCCCAAAAACATTCAGTACTTC. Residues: CACSSFGPFPKNIQYF.

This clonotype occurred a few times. CDR3 in amino acids: CAIRNSGTNTDTQYF. The CDR3 DNA sequence: TGTGCCATCAGAAATAGCGGGACAAACACAGATACGCAGTATTTT. The gene calls are TRBV10-3 and TRBJ2-3; the match to TRBD2 covers 8 bases. CDR1 is ENHRY, CDR2 SYGVKD, per germline. V lost 6 bases to trimming and J lost 2 bases; unmatched junction nucleotides: 7. This CDR3 region has 15 residues.

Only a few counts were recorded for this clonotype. The CDR3 loop is CASSRIGGRLQDTQYF. The CDR3 region has the DNA TGCGCCAGCAGCCGCATCGGGGGGCGCTTACAAGATACGCAGTATTTT. The gene calls are TRBV4-1 and TRBJ2-3, with D tentatively TRBD2 (7 bases). Germline V gene sequence: CDR1 MGHRA, CDR2 YSYEKL. Trimming left V 4 bases short and J 5 bases short, with 19 bases between. The CDR3 consists of 16 residues.

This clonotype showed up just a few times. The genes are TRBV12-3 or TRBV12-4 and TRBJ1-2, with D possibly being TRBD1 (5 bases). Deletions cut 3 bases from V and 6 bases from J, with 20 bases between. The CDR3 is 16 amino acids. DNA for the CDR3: TGTGCCAGCAGTTTGATCCTCAGGGCGCCCCTCGATGGCTACACCTTC. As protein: CASSLILRAPLDGYTF.

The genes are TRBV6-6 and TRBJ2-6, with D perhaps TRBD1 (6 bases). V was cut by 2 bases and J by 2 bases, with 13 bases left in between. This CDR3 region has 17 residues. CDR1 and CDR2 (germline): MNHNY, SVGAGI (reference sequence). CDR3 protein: CASSYGTRSAGANVLTF. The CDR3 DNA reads TGTGCCAGCAGTTACGGGACAAGGAGCGCTGGGGCCAACGTCCTGACTTTC.

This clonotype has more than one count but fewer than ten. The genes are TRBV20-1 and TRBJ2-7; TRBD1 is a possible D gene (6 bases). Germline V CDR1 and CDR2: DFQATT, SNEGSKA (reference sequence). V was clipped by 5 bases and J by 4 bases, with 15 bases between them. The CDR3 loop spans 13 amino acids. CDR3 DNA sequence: TGCAGTGCTGGAAACCGGGACACGTACGAGCAGTACTTC. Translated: CSAGNRDTYEQYF.